This T cell receptor (beta chain) was captured by sequencing in a study of cytomegalovirus exposure and HLA in healthy donors. Study observations and caveats: A few CMV-associated chains were confirmed in vitro to be specific for CMV antigens.

Germline V gene lookup returns CDR1 SGHTA and CDR2 FQGNSA. J lost 6 bases, V lost 5 bases, and 5 bases had no gene match. This CDR3 contains 13 residues. This clone has a single count. Antigen unknown. Use of 60 Vbeta and 13 Jbeta primers characterized the PCR. Assay used: immunoSEQ multiplex PCR; TCRdb lists only in-frame clones, some missing. The table lists 180,000 or so clones, around three quarters of them singletons. The source is a woman aged 45-60 years in good health and CMV-seronegative. The specimen sequenced was PBMCs. The V call is TRBV7-2, the J call TRBJ1-1, with 8 bases lining up with TRBD1. CDR3 amino acids: CASSPDRDAEAFF. In DNA, the CDR3 is TGTGCCAGCAGCCCGGACAGGGACGCTGAAGCTTTCTTT.